The 29 T cell receptor beta chains below were found in one sample sequenced in a study of blood T cell repertoires in COVID-19. Only in-frame clones appear in the TCRdb table, and some are missing; sequencing was by immunoSEQ multiplex PCR. The table has 350,000 or so clones, roughly 90% seen once. The specimen was PBMCs or T cells enriched from blood (not recorded which). The source is a woman in her 30s who had been exposed to COVID-19.

The V call is TRBV3-1 (or the pseudogene TRBV3-2), the J call TRBJ1-2; D unclear. The germline V gene encodes CDR1 LGHDT and CDR2 YNNKEL (reference sequence). The V end lost 6 bases, the J end lost 0 bases, and 14 bases lay between the germline ends. This CDR3 contains 15 residues. Here the CDR3 DNA reads TGTGCCAGCAGTGAAGGAGGTGAGTCTAACTATGGCTACACCTTC. This encodes CASSEGGESNYGYTF.

The chain combines TRBV27 with TRBJ1-1; perhaps TRBD1 as D (6 bases). CDR3 length equals 14 residues. Trimming took off 3 bases at V and 2 bases at J, with 10 bases between the two ends. Germline V gives CDR1 MNHEY, CDR2 SMNVEV (reference sequence). The CDR3 protein is CASSLQGFNTEAFF. CDR3 bases: TGTGCCAGCAGTTTGCAGGGGTTCAACACTGAAGCTTTCTTT.

The chain has TRBV30 and TRBJ1-2, with D unclear. The CDR3 is 14 residues long. Germline V gene sequence: CDR1 GTSNPN, CDR2 SVGIG (reference sequence). With 2 bases removed from V and 0 bases from J, the gap between germline ends came to 10 bases. CDR3 nucleotides: TGTGCCTGGAGTCCAGTTGGAGCTAACTATGGCTACACCTTC. It codes for CAWSPVGANYGYTF.

This chain links TRBV19 with TRBJ1-5; possible D gene TRBD1, 5 bases. The V end was cut by 4 bases, the J end by 1 base, with 11 bases between. The CDR3 extends over 15 amino acids. CDR1 and CDR2 from the germline V gene are LNHDA and SQIVND (reference sequence). The CDR3 DNA reads as TGTGCCAGTAGTAACAGGTTTTCGAGCAATCAGCCCCAGCATTTT. It is translated as CASSNRFSSNQPQHF.

The rearrangement uses TRBV14 and TRBJ2-1; TRBD1 matches 8 bases. Germline CDR1 is SGHDN and CDR2 is FVKESK. This CDR3 has 13 residues. V shed 6 bases, J shed 7 bases, and the junction held 5 bases outside the gene matches. The CDR3 sequence is CASRPRGLNEQFF. The CDR3 DNA reads as TGTGCCAGCAGACCCAGGGGGCTTAATGAGCAGTTCTTC.

V usage is TRBV28 and J usage is TRBJ1-1, with 7 bases aligning to TRBD1. V was clipped by 8 bases and J by 0 bases; unmatched bases: 6. The CDR3 runs to 14 residues. Germline assignment: CDR1 MDHEN and CDR2 SYDVKM. This CDR3 reads CASDPTGLNTEAFF. CDR3 bases: TGTGCCAGCGACCCGACAGGGTTGAACACTGAAGCTTTCTTT. The variable domain in full, completed from reference TRBV28 and TRBJ1-1, reads DVKVTQSSRYLVKRTGEKVFLECVQDMDHENMFWYRQDPGLGLRLIYFSYDVKMKEKGDIPEGYSVSREKKERFSLILESASTNQTSMYLCASDPTGLNTEAFFGQGTRLTVV.

The chain links TRBV2 to TRBJ1-4, with 9 bases fitting TRBD1. CDR1 is SNHLY and CDR2 is FYNNEI in the germline V gene. The CDR3 extends over 15 amino acids. With 3 bases clipped from V and 8 bases from J, the junction kept 7 bases outside the gene matches. The CDR3 bases are TGTGCCAGCAGTGACCTGGGGACAGGGAGAGAAAAACTGTTTTTT. As protein: CASSDLGTGREKLFF.

This clone was seen once. The genes are TRBV11-2 and TRBJ1-1; possible D gene TRBD1, 6 bases. The germline gives CDR1 SGHAT, CDR2 FQNNGV. V was pared by 2 bases and J by 4 bases, with 23 bases between. The CDR3 has 18 amino acids. In DNA form, the CDR3 reads TGTGCCAGCAGCTTAAGGTCCCGGGACAACGATGATATCACTGAAGCTTTCTTT. The encoded protein is CASSLRSRDNDDITEAFF.

This chain joins TRBV6-5 and TRBJ2-7, with a possible D match to TRBD1 (5 bases). The V end lost 0 bases, the J end lost 5 bases, and 8 bases lay between the germline ends. Germline CDR1 reads MNHEY; CDR2 reads SVGAGI. This CDR3 region has 13 residues. The CDR3 here is CASSYSSGNEQYF. DNA of the CDR3: TGTGCCAGCAGTTACTCGTCAGGGAACGAGCAGTACTTC.

The chain is built from TRBV19 and TRBJ1-1, with D perhaps matching TRBD1 (6 bases). CDR3 size: 14 residues. Trimming took 6 bases from V and 1 from J, leaving 12 bases between them. From germline, CDR1 is LNHDA and CDR2 SQIVND (reference sequence). CDR3 coding DNA: TGTGCCAGTAGGGCCCAGGGGACGAACACTGAAGCTTTCTTT. It codes for CASRAQGTNTEAFF. The full variable domain, in which reference TRBV19 and TRBJ1-1 provide the parts outside the CDR3, is DGGITQSPKYLFRKEGQNVTLSCEQNLNHDAMYWYRQDPGQGLRLIYYSQIVNDFQKGDIAEGYSVSREKKESFPLTVTSAQKNPTAFYLCASRAQGTNTEAFFGQGTRLTVV.

This rearrangement joins TRBV28 to TRBJ2-1, with 7 bases fitting TRBD2. This CDR3 has 17 residues. Trimming removed 3 bases from V and 2 bases from J; junction bases left unmatched: 10. From germline, CDR1 is MDHEN and CDR2 SYDVKM. The CDR3 protein is CASSLEDGLAAYNEQFF. The CDR3 region has the DNA TGTGCCAGCAGTTTGGAGGATGGGCTAGCGGCCTACAATGAGCAGTTCTTC.

This clone was recorded once. The chain links TRBV6-5 to TRBJ2-7; 7 bases align to TRBD1. V lost 6 bases and J lost 2; bases outside the gene matches: 7. The CDR3 spans 14 residues. The germline gives CDR1 MNHEY, CDR2 SVGAGI. CDR3: CASSPRQGAYEQYF. Here the CDR3 DNA reads TGTGCCAGCAGCCCCCGACAGGGAGCCTACGAGCAGTACTTC.

The CDR3 region is CASSQNRDYQRGYEQYF. The CDR3 nucleotides read TGTGCCAGCAGCCAAAATAGGGACTACCAACGTGGGTACGAGCAGTACTTC. The chain links TRBV3-1 (or the pseudogene TRBV3-2) to TRBJ2-7, with TRBD2 matching over 7 bases. V trimming: 2 bases; J trimming: 4 bases; junction bases outside the gene matches: 14. Germline-derived CDR1 and CDR2 are LGHDT and YNNKEL (reference sequence). The CDR3 is 17 amino acids.

V and J are TRBV3-1 (or the pseudogene TRBV3-2) and TRBJ2-7, with 8 bases aligning to TRBD2. The CDR3 extends over 14 amino acids. V was pared by 0 bases and J by 5 bases, with 3 bases of the junction left unmatched. Germline-derived CDR1 and CDR2 are LGHDT and YNNKEL (reference sequence). CDR3 protein: CASSQEWTSNEQYF. In DNA, the CDR3 is TGTGCCAGCAGCCAAGAATGGACTAGCAACGAGCAGTACTTC.

The chain uses TRBV11-2 and TRBJ1-6; the D gene is possibly TRBD1 (6 bases). Germline V gene data show CDR1 as SGHAT and CDR2 as FQNNGV. This CDR3 spans 14 amino acids. V shed 1 base and J shed 7 bases, with 8 bases lying between them. CDR3 protein: CASSLAGTNSPLHF. CDR3 DNA sequence: TGTGCCAGCAGCTTAGCAGGGACAAATTCACCCCTCCACTTT.

This chain connects TRBV2 to TRBJ1-3, with D possibly TRBD1 on 6 matching bases. V lost 4 bases, J lost 0 bases, and 10 bases lay in between. Germline V gives CDR1 SNHLY, CDR2 FYNNEI. The CDR3 has 15 amino acids. This CDR3 reads CASSVGAHSGNTIYF. The CDR3 DNA reads as TGTGCCAGCAGTGTGGGGGCTCACTCTGGAAACACCATATATTTT.

The chain combines TRBV27 with TRBJ1-2, with D maybe TRBD1 (5 bases). Per germline, CDR1 MNHEY and CDR2 SMNVEV (reference sequence). V lost 6 bases and J 4 bases, leaving 15 bases between the germline ends. The CDR3 length is 14 residues. This chain's CDR3 is CASRHRDGGYGYTF. CDR3 coding DNA: TGTGCCAGCAGGCACCGGGACGGGGGCTATGGCTACACCTTC.

The chain combines TRBV3-1 (or the pseudogene TRBV3-2) with TRBJ2-7, with 7 bases identical to TRBD1. V lost 2 bases to trimming and J lost 2 bases; unmatched junction nucleotides: 3. The V gene's germline CDR1 is LGHDT and CDR2 YNNKEL (reference sequence). The CDR3 is 14 residues long. The CDR3 loop is CASSQRDRTYEQYF. In DNA, the CDR3 is TGTGCCAGCAGCCAACGGGACAGAACCTACGAGCAGTACTTC.

The chain links TRBV5-1 to TRBJ2-3, with TRBD2 as a possible D gene (6 bases). Trimming took off 7 bases at V and 4 bases at J, with 16 bases between the two ends. Germline V gene lookup returns CDR1 SGHRS and CDR2 YFSETQ. CDR3 length: 14 amino acids. CDR3 residues: CASVGGVEADTQYF. The CDR3 region has the DNA TGCGCCAGCGTGGGGGGTGTGGAGGCAGATACGCAGTATTTT.

J is TRBJ2-2 and V is TRBV30; TRBD2 agrees at 11 bases. Germline CDR1 and CDR2: GTSNPN and SVGIG (reference sequence). This CDR3 comprises 15 residues. J lost 6 bases, V lost 5 bases, and 8 bases had no gene match. CDR3 DNA: TGTGCCTGGTATACTAGCGGGAGTGGCGCCGGGGAGCTGTTTTTT. Its protein product is CAWYTSGSGAGELFF.

The chain is built from TRBV15 and TRBJ1-1; D remains ambiguous. The CDR3 is made up of 13 amino acids. The V end was cut by 3 bases, the J end by 1 base, with 6 bases between. The germline gives CDR1 LNHNV, CDR2 YYDKDF (reference sequence). This chain's CDR3 is CATSRKPNTEAFF. The CDR3 nucleotides read TGTGCCACCAGCAGGAAGCCGAACACTGAAGCTTTCTTT.

The V and J genes are TRBV4-1 and TRBJ2-5; possible D gene TRBD1, 7 bases. Germline CDR1 MGHRA, CDR2 YSYEKL. This CDR3 is built from 17 residues. The ends were cut back, 0 bases at V and 2 bases at J, with 16 bases in the middle. The CDR3 is CASSQEGGQRIQETQYF. CDR3 in DNA: TGCGCCAGCAGCCAAGAGGGGGGACAGCGTATTCAAGAGACCCAGTACTTC.

V and J are TRBV10-3 and TRBJ1-5; a possible D gene is TRBD1 (5 bases). Germline V gene data show CDR1 as ENHRY and CDR2 as SYGVKD. Trimming stripped 0 bases from V and 0 bases from J, with 12 bases between. CDR3 length equals 17 residues. The CDR3, as DNA: TGTGCCATCAGTGAGTCGCAAGACAGCTATAGCAATCAGCCCCAGCATTTT. Protein product: CAISESQDSYSNQPQHF.

V usage is TRBV10-3 and J usage is TRBJ2-1; TRBD2 matches 8 bases. Germline-derived CDR1 and CDR2 are ENHRY and SYGVKD. This CDR3 spans 16 amino acids. The trim removed 3 bases at V and 4 bases at J, leaving 8 bases unmatched. CDR3 residues: CAISDGGETQYNEQFF. CDR3 bases: TGTGCCATCAGTGACGGGGGGGAGACTCAATACAATGAGCAGTTCTTC.

The rearrangement uses TRBV10-2 and TRBJ2-1; TRBD2 agrees at 8 bases. This CDR3 contains 13 residues. The ends lost 7 bases at V and 3 bases at J; junction bases unmatched: 2. Germline V CDR1 and CDR2: WSHSY, SAAADI. The CDR3 bases are TGCGCCAGCACCCGGGAGGGCTACAATGAGCAGTTCTTC. Its translation is CASTREGYNEQFF.

In its sample, this clone was seen once. This rearrangement joins TRBV7-3 to TRBJ1-2; possibly TRBD1 for D (5 bases). Germline V gives CDR1 SGHTA, CDR2 FQGTGA. The CDR3 sequence is 13 residues long. V dropped 5 bases and J dropped 3 bases, with 10 bases sitting between them. CDR3 sequence reads: CASSPRGDYGYTF. The CDR3 DNA follows: TGTGCCAGCAGCCCGCGGGGGGACTATGGCTACACCTTC.

The genes are TRBV16 and TRBJ1-6; 9 nucleotides match TRBD1. Per germline, CDR1 KGHSY and CDR2 FQNENV. This CDR3 has 15 residues. J gave up 7 bases and V 0 bases, and 1 base lay outside the gene matches. CDR3 protein: CASSQSGTGNSPLHF. For the CDR3, the DNA is TGTGCCAGCAGCCAATCCGGGACAGGGAATTCACCCCTCCACTTT.

This clone appeared a few times. The J gene is TRBJ2-1, the V gene TRBV11-2; D might be TRBD2 (6 bases). Germline V gene data show CDR1 as SGHAT and CDR2 as FQNNGV. With 6 bases removed from V and 5 bases from J, the gap between germline ends came to 14 bases. This CDR3 has 14 residues. CDR3 sequence (DNA): TGTGCCAGCAGTCAAATCCGGGAGAACAATGAGCAGTTCTTC. Translating gives CASSQIRENNEQFF.

This clone came up a few times. The CDR3 DNA reads as TGCGCCAGCAGCCCTGACTCAGGGCGACAAGAGACCCAGTACTTC. It translates to CASSPDSGRQETQYF. V and J are TRBV4-1 and TRBJ2-5, with TRBD1 as a possible D gene (5 bases). The V end lost 4 bases, the J end lost 2 bases, and 14 bases lay between the germline ends. Germline CDR1 is MGHRA and CDR2 is YSYEKL. This CDR3 has 15 amino acids.